This TCR beta chain stems from a study of T cell responses to AZD1222 COVID-19 vaccine. Study findings and constraints: Reports say nearly half of spike-specific TCRs go after unmutated variant regions. The peak T cell response came first, and repertoires were sampled only after it. AZD1222 recipients seropositive at baseline numbered only six.

A remark on this clone: The antigen is undetermined.

Clones were sequenced by immunoSEQ multiplex PCR, and TCRdb holds only the in-frame ones, with some missing. Altogether some 140,000 clones are present, 90% being singletons, with the ten largest covering approximately 17%. The CDR3 is 15 residues long. V dropped 4 bases and J dropped 3 bases, with 15 bases sitting between them. CDR1 and CDR2 (germline): PRHDT, FYEKMQ (reference sequence). The sample in question was peripheral blood, obtained on day 0 of AZD1222 vaccination. The chain carries TRBV13 and TRBJ1-2; weak D call: TRBD1 (5 bases). This receptor was taken from an adult in good health. The CDR3 is CASSYGAGIYYGYTF. CDR3 nucleotide sequence: TGTGCCAGCAGCTACGGCGCAGGGATCTACTATGGCTACACCTTC.